This T cell receptor (beta chain) was retrieved from a study of neurological immune-mediated disorders. Background on the study: Multiple sclerosis patients numbering about 34 comprised some 31 relapsing-remitting and 3 secondary progressive patients. The study, taken as a whole, reports: HTLV-1-associated myelopathy ranked highest for TCR clonal expansion and multiple sclerosis lowest, beneath healthy controls.

This clonotype was found many times. Its antigen remains unknown. V lost 5 bases and J lost 7; bases outside the gene matches: 11. CDR3 length equals 13 residues. Germline CDR1 is DFQATT and CDR2 is SNEGSKA (reference sequence). Whenever a sequencing run was performed, it yielded over 170 million TCR-beta sequences from 15-18 subjects. In TCRdb, the 5' RACE reads were re-called with MiXCR into one record per CDR3 protein. The repertoire consists of 55,000 to 60,000 distinct CDR3 sequences, with around 3.6% occurring once and the leading ten covering approximately 3.1%. The chain uses TRBV20-1 and TRBJ2-7, with 7 bases identical to TRBD1. The sample taken for sequencing was PBMCs. This TCR came from a woman under 40 with multiple sclerosis. CDR3 bases: TGCAGTGCTCGCAGCTTACAGGGGTGGGAGCAGTACTTC. Its protein is CSARSLQGWEQYF.